The 5 T cell receptor beta chains listed next were all sequenced from one sample in a study of STAT3 mutations in large granular lymphocyte leukemia. General study points: At least one immunodominant TCR beta clonotype appeared in every T-cell large granular lymphocyte leukemia patient.

The repertoire was sequenced with immunoSEQ multiplex PCR; TCRdb's copy has only in-frame clones and lacks some. The sample has 2,500 or so clones; around 66% are singletons. What these receptors recognize is not known. The sample was peripheral blood mononuclear cells. The origin of the receptors is a man in his sixties with T-cell large granular lymphocyte leukemia. Some clones in this sample may be carry-over from other donors' samples.

The chain has TRBV7-2 and TRBJ1-5; D is unresolved. The CDR3 contains 15 residues. CDR1 SGHTA and CDR2 FQGNSA come from the germline V gene. V lost 5 bases and J 0 bases, leaving 11 bases between the germline ends. The CDR3, as DNA: TGTGCCAGCAGCCGGGTCGCTAATAGCAATCAGCCCCAGCATTTT. This encodes CASSRVANSNQPQHF.

J is TRBJ2-7 and V is TRBV30; 7 bases are shared with TRBD1. Unmatched junction bases numbered 11, after V lost 7 bases and J lost 5 bases. The CDR3 sequence is 13 residues long. Germline CDR1 is GTSNPN and CDR2 is SVGIG (reference sequence). CDR3 bases: TGTGCCTACCCGACAGGGAATATCAACGAGCAGTACGTC. It is translated as CAYPTGNINEQYV.

The chain couples TRBV23-1 to TRBJ2-7, with D tentatively TRBD1 (6 bases). TRBV23-1 is reported as an ORF; its role is uncertain. The V gene lost 1 base and the J gene lost 0 bases, with 22 bases spanning the gap. This CDR3 spans 19 amino acids. The CDR3, as DNA: TGCGCCAGCAGTCAATTGGGGCAGGGGTCATTAGACCGCTCCTACGAGCAGTACGTC. As protein: CASSQLGQGSLDRSYEQYV.

This sequence joins TRBV18 and TRBJ1-5, with a tentative D call TRBD1 (5 bases). Looked up from germline, CDR1 is KGHSH and CDR2 is LQKENI. The CDR3 runs to 14 residues. The germline V and J ends were trimmed by 3 bases and 2 bases, with 8 bases remaining between them. CDR3 nucleotide sequence: TGTGCCAGCTCACCCAGGGAAGGCAATCAGCCCCAGCATTTT. Translated: CASSPREGNQPQHF.

This clone was detected only a few times. The genes are TRBV10-3 and TRBJ1-4, with D tentatively TRBD1 (5 bases). V shed 3 bases and J shed 7 bases, with 15 bases lying between them. Germline-derived CDR1 and CDR2 are ENHRY and SYGVKD. The CDR3 runs 15 residues. CDR3 nucleotide sequence: TGTGCCATCAGTGACGGGACCGGGCTCGGTGAAAAACTGTTTTTT. Translating gives CAISDGTGLGEKLFF.